This TCR beta chain was sequenced during a study of CD8 T cells in ankylosing spondylitis. Notes on the study in general: Enrichment of disease-linked clones was reportedly significant in matched ankylosing spondylitis synovial fluid. Within peripheral blood, clones linked to disease were CD8+ and relatively rare. Prior work had noted some motif variants in reactive arthritis blood and synovial fluid.

This clonotype was counted ten times or more. The antigen remains undetermined. TCRdb independently ran MiXCR on the 5' RACE reads; one entry per CDR3 protein. The data show 200,000 to 300,000 distinct CDR3 sequences, 7% to 10% seen once. The CDR3 runs 13 residues. CDR1 is LGHNA and CDR2 is YSLEER in the germline V gene. V was shortened by 4 bases and J by 2 bases, with 9 bases between the two germline ends. Material: blood, either unsorted or a sorted T cell fraction (not recorded which). This chain connects TRBV4-3 to TRBJ2-7, with no clear D. This TCR derives from a female donor with ankylosing spondylitis or in good health (not recorded which). The CDR3 loop reads CASSPELAYEQYF. Here the CDR3 DNA reads TGCGCCAGCAGCCCTGAGTTAGCCTACGAGCAGTACTTC.